This T cell receptor (beta chain) was sequenced for a study of CD8 T cells in ankylosing spondylitis. General study points: Some of these motif variants have turned up before, in reports on reactive arthritis synovial fluid and blood.

TCRdb re-called the 5' RACE reads with MiXCR, one entry per CDR3 protein. This sample has some 220,000 distinct CDR3 sequences; 8.2% occur once, and the top ten carry 4.8%. V shed 5 bases and J 5 bases; nucleotides not matched to a gene: 7. There are 14 residues in the CDR3. The germline gives CDR1 SQVTM, CDR2 ANQGSEA. At least ten counts were recorded for this clonotype. Antigen specificity is unknown. The sequencing sample was made of blood, either unsorted or a sorted T cell fraction (not recorded which). The V gene is TRBV29-1, the J gene TRBJ2-1; 9 bases map to TRBD2. The sequence came from a female donor with ankylosing spondylitis or in good health (not recorded which). DNA of the CDR3: TGCAGCGTTTCGGCGGGAGGGGAACACAATGAGCAGTTCTTC. It encodes CSVSAGGEHNEQFF.